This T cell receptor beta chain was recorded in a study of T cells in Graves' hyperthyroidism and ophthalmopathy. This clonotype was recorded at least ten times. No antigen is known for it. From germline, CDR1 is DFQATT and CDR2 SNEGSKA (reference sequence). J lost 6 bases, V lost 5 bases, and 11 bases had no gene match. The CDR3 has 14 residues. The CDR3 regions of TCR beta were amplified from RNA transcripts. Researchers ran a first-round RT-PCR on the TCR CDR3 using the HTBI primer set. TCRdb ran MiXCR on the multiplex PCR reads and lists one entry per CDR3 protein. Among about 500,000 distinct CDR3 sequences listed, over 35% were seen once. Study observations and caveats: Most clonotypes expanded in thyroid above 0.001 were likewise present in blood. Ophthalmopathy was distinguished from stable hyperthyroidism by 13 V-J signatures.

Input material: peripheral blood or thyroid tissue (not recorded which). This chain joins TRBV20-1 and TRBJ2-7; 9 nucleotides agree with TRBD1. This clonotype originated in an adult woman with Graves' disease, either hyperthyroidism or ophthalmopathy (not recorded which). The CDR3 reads CSAGSRDRVFEQYF. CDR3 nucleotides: TGCAGTGCTGGGAGCAGGGACAGGGTCTTCGAGCAGTACTTC.